This is a list of T cell receptor beta chains from one sample in a study of monozygotic twins with inflammatory bowel disease. TCRdb reprocessed the 5' RACE reads; each CDR3 protein has one entry and no DNA is given. The sample spans approximately 400,000 distinct CDR3 sequences; the ten largest clones claim 2.4%. Sequenced: blood. Every receptor here comes from a human donor with ulcerative colitis or Crohn's disease, or a healthy co-twin of an affected twin (not recorded which). The CDR3 runs from the conserved cysteine through the conserved F or W. Fields, in order: J gene, V gene, CDR3 protein.

TRBJ2-1 TRBV7-2 CASSRRGSYNEQFF
TRBJ2-7 TRBV3-1 CASSPVDRAEQYF
TRBJ1-2 TRBV4-3 CASSQDRLGLIAYGYTF
TRBJ1-6 TRBV11-2 CASSSINVGPGHNSPLHF
TRBJ2-7 TRBV3-1 CASSPGHPGEQYF
TRBJ1-1 TRBV19 CATYKDTEAFF
TRBJ1-1 TRBV12-5 CASGTGGNTEAFF
TRBJ2-1 TRBV7-2 CASSSAREPAQQFF
TRBJ2-5 TRBV5-1 CASSLSQGATSETQYF
TRBJ2-7 TRBV12-3/TRBV12-4 CASSSYRGRGLYEQYF
TRBJ1-6 TRBV5-1 CASSLALTANSPLHF
TRBJ2-7 TRBV7-2 CASSLTSGSGYEQYF
TRBJ2-1 TRBV7-2 CASSFGTSGIRRNEQFF
TRBJ2-1 TRBV5-1 CASSFGEGYEQFF
TRBJ1-5 TRBV6-1 CASNEAGKNQPQHF
TRBJ2-1 TRBV6-2/TRBV6-3 CASSPGQTTLGDEQFF
TRBJ1-6 TRBV2 CASSDGTRYSPLHF
TRBJ2-7 TRBV20-1 CSVADINEQYF
TRBJ2-5 TRBV28 CASSPSGRGEETQYF
TRBJ1-1 TRBV12-3/TRBV12-4 CASSLSRGEPEAFF
TRBJ1-1 TRBV27 CASSPNSLNTEAFF
TRBJ1-6 TRBV20-1 CSASFSGTLHF
TRBJ2-1 TRBV10-3 CAISESFRASGVNNEQFF
TRBJ1-2 TRBV10-3 CAVSGGTGDDYGYTF
TRBJ2-7 TRBV7-8 CASSLSGQRAYEQYF
TRBJ2-7 TRBV7-9 CASSLVMYEQYF
TRBJ2-7 TRBV5-1 CASSEGQGFEEQYF
TRBJ2-1 TRBV7-9 CASSFELAGKYNEQFF
TRBJ1-2 TRBV7-9 CASSLAPGTEDGYTF
TRBJ1-5 TRBV18 CASSPGRSGQPQHF
TRBJ2-1 TRBV12-3/TRBV12-4 CASSLRTAVSEQFF
TRBJ2-2 TRBV5-4 CASSFHSSFTGELFF
TRBJ2-7 TRBV20-1 CSASPPGGRNYEQYF
TRBJ1-2 TRBV4-3 CASSQDLEGTTGYTF
TRBJ1-6 TRBV28 CATGVRQGNSPLHF
TRBJ2-4 TRBV19 CASSIGLAGGLQNIQYF
TRBJ1-1 TRBV5-1 CASSFAGTLGTEAFF
TRBJ1-1 TRBV20-1 CSARQAITEAFF
TRBJ1-5 TRBV18 CASSYGTGRNQPQHF
TRBJ1-1 TRBV3-1 CASSPTGGVPEAFF
TRBJ2-1 TRBV20-1 CSAPQVAAGNEQFF
TRBJ2-3 TRBV29-1 CSVEKGHTDTQYF
TRBJ1-5 TRBV24-1 CAAGGDSNQPQHF
TRBJ2-7 TRBV12-3/TRBV12-4 CASSPPGLGYEQYF
TRBJ2-1 TRBV10-3 CAISESGEPYNEQFF
TRBJ1-3 TRBV7-2 CASSPSSGNTIYF
TRBJ2-1 TRBV24-1 CATSDSPGSGPENEQFF
TRBJ2-7 TRBV11-2 CASSLGLAGVAYEQYF
TRBJ2-5 TRBV20-1 CSASRTSGGLGTQYF